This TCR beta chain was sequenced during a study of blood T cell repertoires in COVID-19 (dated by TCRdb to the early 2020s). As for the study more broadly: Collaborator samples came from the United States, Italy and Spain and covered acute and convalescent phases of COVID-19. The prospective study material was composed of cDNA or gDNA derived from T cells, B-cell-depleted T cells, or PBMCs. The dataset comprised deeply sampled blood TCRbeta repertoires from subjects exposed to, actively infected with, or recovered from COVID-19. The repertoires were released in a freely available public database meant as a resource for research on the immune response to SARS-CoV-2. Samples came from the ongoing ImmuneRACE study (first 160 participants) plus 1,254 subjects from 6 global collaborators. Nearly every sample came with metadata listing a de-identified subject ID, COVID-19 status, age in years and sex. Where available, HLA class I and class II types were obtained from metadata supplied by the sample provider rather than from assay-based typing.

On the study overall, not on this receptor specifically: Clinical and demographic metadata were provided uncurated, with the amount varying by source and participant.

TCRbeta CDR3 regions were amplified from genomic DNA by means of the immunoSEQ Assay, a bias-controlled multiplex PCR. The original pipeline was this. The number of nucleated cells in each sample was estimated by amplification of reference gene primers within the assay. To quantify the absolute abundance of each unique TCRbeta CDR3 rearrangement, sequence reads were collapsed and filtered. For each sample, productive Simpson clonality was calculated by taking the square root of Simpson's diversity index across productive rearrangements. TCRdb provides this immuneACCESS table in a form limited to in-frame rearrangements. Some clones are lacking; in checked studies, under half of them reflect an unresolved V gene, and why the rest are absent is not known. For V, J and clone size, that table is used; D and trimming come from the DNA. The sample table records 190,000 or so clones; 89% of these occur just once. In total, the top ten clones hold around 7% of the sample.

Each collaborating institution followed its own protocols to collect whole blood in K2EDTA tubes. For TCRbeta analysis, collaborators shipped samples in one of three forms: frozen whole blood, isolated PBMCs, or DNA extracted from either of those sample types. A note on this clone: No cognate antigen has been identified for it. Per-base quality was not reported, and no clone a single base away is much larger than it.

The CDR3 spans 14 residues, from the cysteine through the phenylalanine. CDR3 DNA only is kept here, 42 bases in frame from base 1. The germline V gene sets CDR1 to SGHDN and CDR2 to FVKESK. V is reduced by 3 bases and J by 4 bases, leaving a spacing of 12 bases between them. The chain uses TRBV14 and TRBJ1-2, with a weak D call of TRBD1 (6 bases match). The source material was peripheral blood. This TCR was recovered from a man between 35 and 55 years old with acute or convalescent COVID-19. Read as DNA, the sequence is TGTGCCAGCAGCCAGGCCGACAGGTTCTATGGCTACACCTTC. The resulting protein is CASSQADRFYGYTF.